The next 5 T cell receptor beta chains were all read from a single sample in a study of prognosis after radiotherapy for stage I lung cancer. Two-round multiplex PCR on genomic DNA was the method by which TCR beta CDR3 was amplified. Each TRBV and TRBJ gene had its own primer in the first PCR round. TCRdb processed the multiplex PCR reads anew with MiXCR; each CDR3 protein has one entry. In the table there are roughly 30,000 distinct CDR3 sequences, about 41% of which are singletons. The sequences come from PBMCs, collected before or after stereotactic body radiation therapy (not recorded which). The receptors shown here come from a donor over 45 with non-small cell lung cancer.

Concerning this clonotype: This may be a read error: a much more frequent sequence differs by one nucleotide. The rearrangement joins TRBV19 to TRBJ1-1; 8 bases are a match to TRBD1. The J segment lost 4 bases and the V segment lost 6 bases, leaving 4 bases of the junction unmatched. The germline gives CDR1 LNHDA, CDR2 SQIVND (reference sequence). There are 13 residues in the CDR3. The CDR3 bases are TGTGCCAGTAGCGACACAGGGGGCACTGAAGCTTTCTTT. The encoded protein is CASSDTGGTEAFF.

Concerning this clonotype: A read error may account for a junction end that differs from germline. The J gene is TRBJ2-3, the V gene TRBV29-1; D tentatively reads TRBD1 or TRBD2 (5 bases each). This CDR3 has 14 residues. Germline loops: CDR1 SQVTM, CDR2 ANQGSEA. The CDR3 loop reads CSVSTLGVSDTRYF. CDR3 coding DNA: TGCAGCGTTTCCACCCTGGGGGTTTCAGATACGCGGTATTTT.

In this sample, this clonotype turned up many times. CDR3 sequence (DNA): TGTGCCAGCAGCCCCGGGACAGCAAACACTGAAGCTTTCTTT. Translated, it gives CASSPGTANTEAFF. The chain employs TRBV7-8 and TRBJ1-1; TRBD1 agrees at 7 bases. The V segment lost 5 bases and the J segment 2 bases; nucleotides outside the gene matches: 5. The CDR3 length is 14 residues. The germline gives CDR1 SGHVS, CDR2 FQNEAQ. Based on the CDR3 plus reference TRBV7-8 and TRBJ1-1, the full variable domain is GAGVSQSPRYKVAKRGQDVALRCDPISGHVSLFWYQQALGQGPEFLTYFQNEAQLDKSGLPSDRFFAERPEGSVSTLKIQRTQQEDSAVYLCASSPGTANTEAFFGQGTRLTVV.

This clonotype came up once. The chain is built from TRBV20-1 and TRBJ2-1; 9 bases line up with TRBD2. Germline values: CDR1 DFQATT, CDR2 SNEGSKA (reference sequence). The junction had 8 bases not matched to a gene; V was cut back by 5 bases and J by 9 bases. The CDR3 is 13 residues long. CDR3 nucleotides: TGCAGTGCTCCTAGCGGGGTGTCCGTTGAGCAGTTCTTC. It is translated as CSAPSGVSVEQFF.

The V gene is TRBV7-2, the J gene TRBJ2-1; 10 bases agree with TRBD2. Germline V lookup: CDR1 SGHTA, CDR2 FQGNSA. J gave up 6 bases and V 5 bases, and 10 bases lay outside the gene matches. The CDR3 sequence is 16 residues long. Here the CDR3 reads CASSARWLAGANEQFF. The CDR3 coding sequence is TGTGCCAGCAGCGCCCGGTGGCTAGCGGGGGCCAATGAGCAGTTCTTC.